This entry is about one TCR beta chain. What antigen it recognizes has not been identified. No quality values exist for individual bases; no much larger clone is one base distant. CDR1 is given as SGHRS and CDR2 as YFSETQ, both from the germline V gene. The CDR3, from cysteine to phenylalanine, totals 14 residues. Just the 42-base CDR3 DNA is kept, in frame starting at base 1. V is cut by 1 base and J by 4 bases, and the space between the germline ends is 8 bases. The trial excluded patients who had a history of autoimmune disease or who were on systemic immunosuppression. Peripheral blood for TCR sequencing was collected from all dose cohorts at baseline, on cycle 4 day 1, and on cycle 7 day 1. Samples came from an open-label, multicenter, first-in-human phase I dose-escalation trial of ivuxolimab. The trial enrolled adults with locally advanced or metastatic head and neck squamous cell, hepatocellular, melanoma or renal cell carcinoma. CD4+ and CD8+ T cells were sorted separately from peripheral blood before TCR sequencing.

The data originate from a study of OX40 agonist ivuxolimab in advanced cancers. Turning to the overall study: Ivuxolimab was an agonistic, fully human IgG2 monoclonal antibody directed against OX40 (CD134), a costimulatory receptor. Intravenous ivuxolimab was administered to patients every 2 weeks at six dose levels: 0.01, 0.1, 0.3, 1.5, 3 and 10 mg/kg. Of the roughly 54 dose-escalation patients, hepatocellular carcinoma was present in about 20, melanoma in around 15, renal cell carcinoma in 9 and head and neck cancer in 9. In the dose-escalation cohort, roughly 82% of patients were male, and the mean age was approximately 60 years with a range of roughly 20 to 79. Prior anti-PD-1, anti-PD-L1 or anti-CTLA-4 therapy was permitted, and checkpoint inhibitors had been received by about 37% of dose-escalation patients. Partial responses occurred in three dose-escalation patients, of whom one had hepatocellular carcinoma and two had cutaneous melanoma. The purpose of peripheral TCRbeta sequencing was to test whether ivuxolimab changed TCR sequence diversity and led to clonal T-cell expansion. The paper covers the monotherapy dose-escalation part of the phase I ivuxolimab trial, which included N of about 50 patients. Overall study results and their limits: Low levels of normalized T-cell clonal expansion were also shown by some nonresponding patients. Antigen specificity was not determined for the clonally expanded peripheral T cells. At doses of 0.1 to 3.0 mg/kg, clonal expansion of both CD4+ and CD8+ T cells in blood was seen between baseline and week 6. On average, CD8+ T cells showed more expanded clones than CD4+ T cells after ivuxolimab. In partial responders in the 0.1-3.0 mg/kg groups, normalized peripheral clonal expansion was found to be among the lowest, especially among CD8+ T cells.

Genomic DNA was extracted from sorted cells for sequencing of the TCRbeta CDR3 region. The immunoSEQ Assay was used for sequencing of TCRbeta CDR3 regions. TCRdb re-hosts the immuneACCESS table, in-frame sequences only. Its copies lack some clones; in the studies checked, an unresolved V gene accounts for under half of them, and the cause for the rest is not known. Across this sample there are around 66,000 clones, with approximately 90% seen only once. Around 2% of the sample comes from the top ten. The chain links TRBV5-1 with TRBJ1-4, with the D gene uncertain. The receptor was derived from an adult with an advanced solid tumor such as melanoma, head and neck, liver or kidney cancer. The input for sequencing was CD4+ or CD8+ T cells sorted from blood, taken in a trial of the OX40 agonist ivuxolimab. The CDR3 region has the sequence CASSLRDFNEKLFF. The bases are TGCGCCAGCAGCTTGAGGGATTTTAATGAAAAACTGTTTTTT.